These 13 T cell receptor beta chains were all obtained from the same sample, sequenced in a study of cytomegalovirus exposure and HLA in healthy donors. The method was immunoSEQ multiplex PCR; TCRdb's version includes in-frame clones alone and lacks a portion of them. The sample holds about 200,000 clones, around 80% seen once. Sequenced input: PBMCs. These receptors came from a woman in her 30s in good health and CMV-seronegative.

The CDR3: CAWSVLKTQYF. The CDR3 DNA sequence: TGTGCCTGGAGTGTACTAAAGACCCAGTACTTC. The chain has TRBV30 and TRBJ2-5; D remains unclear. Germline lookup yields CDR1 GTSNPN and CDR2 SVGIG (reference sequence). The CDR3 has 11 residues. V shed 0 bases and J shed 6 bases, with 5 bases lying between them.

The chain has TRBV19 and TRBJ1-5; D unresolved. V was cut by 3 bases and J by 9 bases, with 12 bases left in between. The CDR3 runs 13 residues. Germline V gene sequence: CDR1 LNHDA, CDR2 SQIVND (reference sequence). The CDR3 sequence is CASSIKVEGPQHF. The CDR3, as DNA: TGTGCCAGTAGTATTAAGGTGGAGGGGCCCCAGCATTTT.

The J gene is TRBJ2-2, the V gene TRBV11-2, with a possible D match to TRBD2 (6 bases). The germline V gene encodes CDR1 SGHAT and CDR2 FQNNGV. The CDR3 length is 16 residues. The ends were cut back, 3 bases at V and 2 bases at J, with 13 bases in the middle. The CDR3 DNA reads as TGTGCCAGCAGCTTTCCCCCGGGACTTAACACCGGGGAGCTGTTTTTT. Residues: CASSFPPGLNTGELFF. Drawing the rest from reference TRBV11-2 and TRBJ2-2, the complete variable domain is EAGVAQSPRYKIIEKRQSVAFWCNPISGHATLYWYQQILGQGPKLLIQFQNNGVVDDSQLPKDRFSAERLKGVDSTLKIQPAKLEDSAVYLCASSFPPGLNTGELFFGEGSRLTVL.

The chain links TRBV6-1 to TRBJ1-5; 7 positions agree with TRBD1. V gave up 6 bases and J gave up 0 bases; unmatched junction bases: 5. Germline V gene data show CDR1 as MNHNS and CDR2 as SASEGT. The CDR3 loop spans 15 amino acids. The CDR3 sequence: CASRKDRASNQPQHF. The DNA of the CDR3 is TGTGCCAGCAGAAAAGACAGGGCTAGCAATCAGCCCCAGCATTTT.

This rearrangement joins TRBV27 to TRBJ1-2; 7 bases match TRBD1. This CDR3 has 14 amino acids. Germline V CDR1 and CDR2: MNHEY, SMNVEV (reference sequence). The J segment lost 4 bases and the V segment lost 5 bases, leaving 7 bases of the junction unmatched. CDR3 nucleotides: TGTGCCAGCAGTGGTAGACAGGGCATCTATGGCTACACCTTC. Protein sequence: CASSGRQGIYGYTF.

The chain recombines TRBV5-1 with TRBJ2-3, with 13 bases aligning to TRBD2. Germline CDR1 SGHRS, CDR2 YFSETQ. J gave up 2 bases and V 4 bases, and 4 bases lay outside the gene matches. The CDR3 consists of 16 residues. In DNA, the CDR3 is TGCGCCAGCAGCCCGGGACTAGCGGGACCCACAGATACGCAGTATTTT. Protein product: CASSPGLAGPTDTQYF.

The CDR3 coding sequence is TGTGCCAGCAGAGAGACTAGCGGGGGCCCCGGGGAGCTGTTTTTT. Amino acid sequence: CASRETSGGPGELFF. V usage is TRBV28 and J usage is TRBJ2-2; TRBD2 matches 12 bases. Germline CDR1 and CDR2: MDHEN and SYDVKM. V dropped 6 bases and J dropped 6; count of bases not matched to a gene: 5. CDR3 length: 15 amino acids. The whole variable domain, filled in from reference TRBV28 and TRBJ2-2, reads DVKVTQSSRYLVKRTGEKVFLECVQDMDHENMFWYRQDPGLGLRLIYFSYDVKMKEKGDIPEGYSVSREKKERFSLILESASTNQTSMYLCASRETSGGPGELFFGEGSRLTVL.

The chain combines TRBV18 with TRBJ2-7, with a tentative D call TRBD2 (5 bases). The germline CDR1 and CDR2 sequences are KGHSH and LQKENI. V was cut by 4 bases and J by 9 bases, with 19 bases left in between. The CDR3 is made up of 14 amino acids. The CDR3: CASSLSEAPVGQYF. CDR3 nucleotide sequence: TGTGCCAGCTCACTATCGGAGGCCCCGGTTGGGCAGTACTTC.

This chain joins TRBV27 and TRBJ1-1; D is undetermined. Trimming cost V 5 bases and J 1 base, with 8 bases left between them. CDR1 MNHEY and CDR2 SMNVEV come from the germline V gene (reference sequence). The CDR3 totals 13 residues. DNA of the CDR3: TGTGCCAGCAGTCTCCTAGGGAACACTGAAGCTTTCTTT. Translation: CASSLLGNTEAFF.

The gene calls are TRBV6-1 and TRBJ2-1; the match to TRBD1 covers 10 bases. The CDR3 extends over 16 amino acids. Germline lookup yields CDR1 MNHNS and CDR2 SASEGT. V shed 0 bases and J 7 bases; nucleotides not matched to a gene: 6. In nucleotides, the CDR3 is TGTGCCAGCAGTGAAGCGCGGGGACAGGGGCGGAATGAGCAGTTCTTC. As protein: CASSEARGQGRNEQFF.

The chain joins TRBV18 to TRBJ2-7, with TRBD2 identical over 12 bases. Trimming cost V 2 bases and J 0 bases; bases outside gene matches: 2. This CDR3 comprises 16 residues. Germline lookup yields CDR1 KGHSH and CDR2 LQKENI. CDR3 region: CASSPSGLAGSYEQYF. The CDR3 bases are TGTGCCAGCTCACCATCGGGACTAGCGGGCTCCTACGAGCAGTACTTC.

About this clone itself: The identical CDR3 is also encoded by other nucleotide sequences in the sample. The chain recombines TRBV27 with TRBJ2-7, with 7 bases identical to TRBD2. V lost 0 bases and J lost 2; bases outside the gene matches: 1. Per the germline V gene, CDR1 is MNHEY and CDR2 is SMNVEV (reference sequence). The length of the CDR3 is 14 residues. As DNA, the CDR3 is TGTGCCAGCAGTTTATCTCGGGGGGCCTACGAGCAGTACTTC. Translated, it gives CASSLSRGAYEQYF.

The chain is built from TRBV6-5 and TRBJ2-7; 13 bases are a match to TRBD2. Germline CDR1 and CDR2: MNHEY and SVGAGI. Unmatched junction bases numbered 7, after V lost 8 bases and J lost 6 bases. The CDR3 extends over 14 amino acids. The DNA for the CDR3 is TGTGCCAGCCGGACTAGCGGGGGCCCTCTCGAGCAGTACTTC. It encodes CASRTSGGPLEQYF.